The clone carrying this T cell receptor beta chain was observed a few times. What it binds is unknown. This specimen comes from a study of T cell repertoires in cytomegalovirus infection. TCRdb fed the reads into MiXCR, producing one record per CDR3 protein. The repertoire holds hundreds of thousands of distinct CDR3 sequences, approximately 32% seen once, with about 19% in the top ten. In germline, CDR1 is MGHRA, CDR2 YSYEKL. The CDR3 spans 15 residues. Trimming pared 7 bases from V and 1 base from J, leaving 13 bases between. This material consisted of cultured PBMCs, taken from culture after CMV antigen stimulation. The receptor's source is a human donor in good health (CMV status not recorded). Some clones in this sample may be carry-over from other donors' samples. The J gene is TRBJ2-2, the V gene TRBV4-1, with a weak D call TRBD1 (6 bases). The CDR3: CASTSRTVNTGELFF. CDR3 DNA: TGCGCCAGCACCTCGAGGACAGTGAACACCGGGGAGCTGTTTTTT.